The source of this T cell receptor beta chain is a study of blood T cell repertoires in COVID-19. V gave up 5 bases and J gave up 3 bases; unmatched junction bases: 1. The CDR3 is made up of 13 amino acids. Germline CDR1 LGHNA, CDR2 YNFKEQ. The assay was immunoSEQ multiplex PCR, and TCRdb's table has in-frame clones only and misses some. The sample carries a few hundred thousand clones, about 90% recorded once. The sample was peripheral blood. The sequence came from a woman in her fifties or sixties with COVID-19, enrolled during active disease. The chain has TRBV4-2 and TRBJ2-5; 9 nucleotides align to TRBD1. CDR3 in amino acids: CASSRDREETQYF. Written as DNA, the CDR3 is TGTGCCAGCAGCAGGGACAGGGAAGAGACCCAGTACTTC.